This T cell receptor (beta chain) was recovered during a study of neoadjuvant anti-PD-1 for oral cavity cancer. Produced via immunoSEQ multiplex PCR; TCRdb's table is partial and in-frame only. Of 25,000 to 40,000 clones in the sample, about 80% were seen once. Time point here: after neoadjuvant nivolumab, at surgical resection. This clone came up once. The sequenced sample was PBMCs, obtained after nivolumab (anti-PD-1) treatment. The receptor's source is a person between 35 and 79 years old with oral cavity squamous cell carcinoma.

CDR3 DNA sequence: TGCGCCACCGCGATTCGACCCTGTTACTACGAGCAGTACTTC. It translates to CATAIRPCYYEQYF. V is TRBV10-1 and J is TRBJ2-7; D not resolved. Germline lookup yields CDR1 WNHNN and CDR2 SYGVQD (reference sequence). V was shortened by 10 bases and J by 3 bases, with 19 bases between the two germline ends. The CDR3 is 14 amino acids.